This passage covers 26 T cell receptor beta chains from one sample sequenced in a study of CD8+ T cells in alopecia areata. cDNA reverse transcribed from extracted RNA served as the sequencing template. Using immunoSEQ multiplex PCR, the repertoire was profiled, and TCRdb retains in-frame clones only, with some absent. The profile shows roughly 210,000 clones, 43% of them singletons. The sample's treatment: oral pan-JAK inhibitor, 5-10 mg twice daily. This material consisted of CD4+ T cells sorted from blood, taken at approximately week 39, from a patient treated with tofacitinib. The receptors derive from a human donor with alopecia areata.

This chain joins TRBV4-2 and TRBJ1-2; D is perhaps TRBD1 (5 bases). Germline CDR1 and CDR2: LGHNA and YNFKEQ. The CDR3 sequence is 16 residues long. Trimming stripped 1 base from V and 3 bases from J, with 15 bases between. The CDR3 sequence is CASSQASRDPYYGYTF. The CDR3 DNA is TGTGCCAGCAGCCAAGCCTCCAGGGACCCTTACTATGGCTACACCTTC.

This chain uses TRBV7-3 with TRBJ1-2; D is unresolved. The length of the CDR3 is 16 residues. Trimming removed 5 bases at V and 0 bases at J, with 16 bases between. CDR1 and CDR2 (germline): SGHTA, FQGTGA. Written as DNA, the CDR3 is TGTGCCAGCAGCCCCGACCCTGTGATAGCTAACTATGGCTACACCTTC. Its protein is CASSPDPVIANYGYTF.

J is TRBJ1-3 and V is TRBV6-5; D unclear. The CDR3 sequence is 14 residues long. The V gene lost 6 bases and the J gene lost 4 bases, with 13 bases spanning the gap. In germline, CDR1 is MNHEY, CDR2 SVGAGI. The CDR3 nucleotides read TGTGCCAGCAGCACCTCCCGGGAAGGAAACACCATATATTTT. Translating it yields CASSTSREGNTIYF.

The chain links TRBV5-4 to TRBJ2-5; D may be TRBD2 (6 bases). The CDR3 sequence is 15 residues long. Trimming removed 2 bases at V and 5 bases at J, with 16 bases between. Germline CDR1 reads SGHNT; CDR2 reads YYREEE (reference sequence). As DNA, the CDR3 is TGTGCCAGCAGCTTAGGCGGGACTTCGTACGAGACCCAGTACTTC. Amino acids: CASSLGGTSYETQYF.

The rearrangement joins TRBV27 to TRBJ1-2, with D uncertain. Germline CDR1 and CDR2: MNHEY and SMNVEV (reference sequence). The CDR3 contains 12 residues. The V end was cut by 8 bases, the J end by 2 bases, with 9 bases between. This CDR3 reads CASRRLNYGYTF. The CDR3 coding sequence is TGTGCCAGCCGACGGCTAAACTATGGCTACACCTTC.

Notes on this clone: This sample includes further DNA sequences coding for the same CDR3. V usage is TRBV7-9 and J usage is TRBJ1-5; TRBD1 matches 8 bases. V was clipped by 5 bases and J by 4 bases; unmatched bases: 4. Germline V gene data show CDR1 as SEHNR and CDR2 as FQNEAQ (reference sequence). The CDR3 extends over 14 amino acids. The CDR3 sequence: CASSLGTGNQPQHF. The CDR3, as DNA: TGTGCCAGCAGCCTTGGGACAGGTAATCAGCCCCAGCATTTT.

The rearrangement links TRBV10-3 to TRBJ2-5; 14 bases line up with TRBD2. The CDR3 has 15 residues. In germline, CDR1 is ENHRY, CDR2 SYGVKD. The junction had 3 bases not matched to a gene; V was cut back by 4 bases and J by 5 bases. The chain's CDR3 is CAISGGTSGSETQYF. In nucleotides, the CDR3 is TGTGCCATCAGTGGGGGGACTAGCGGGAGTGAGACCCAGTACTTC.

In this sample, this clone turned up a few times. This rearrangement joins TRBV27 to TRBJ2-2, with D hard to call. V gave up 6 bases and J gave up 8 bases, with 13 bases separating them. The CDR3 sequence is 13 residues long. Germline loops: CDR1 MNHEY, CDR2 SMNVEV (reference sequence). Here the CDR3 reads CASSVTFGGELFF. The CDR3 DNA reads TGTGCCAGCAGCGTGACATTCGGTGGGGAGCTGTTTTTT.

The sample holds a few counts of this clone. The chain is built from TRBV6-6 and TRBJ2-1, with TRBD2 matching 7 bases. CDR1 MNHNY and CDR2 SVGAGI come from the germline V gene (reference sequence). The CDR3 runs to 14 residues. V shed 6 bases, J shed 3 bases, and the junction held 5 bases outside the gene matches. CDR3 region: CASSQGLVYNEQFF. The CDR3 DNA reads TGTGCCAGCAGCCAAGGACTAGTCTACAATGAGCAGTTCTTC.

In this sample, this clone turned up a few times. This rearrangement joins TRBV4-2 to TRBJ2-7; TRBD2 might be the D (6 bases). This CDR3 is 13 amino acids long. In germline, CDR1 is LGHNA, CDR2 YNFKEQ. V was cut by 6 bases and J by 2 bases, with 11 bases left in between. CDR3 amino acids: CASRSAGTYEQYF. In DNA form, the CDR3 reads TGTGCCAGCAGGTCTGCGGGGACCTACGAGCAGTACTTC.

This clone was picked up a small number of times. The chain has TRBV7-9 and TRBJ2-2; 7 nucleotides align to TRBD1. The V and J ends lost 5 bases and 1 base, in that order; junction bases with no gene match: 10. CDR3 size: 17 residues. Germline CDR1 and CDR2: SEHNR and FQNEAQ (reference sequence). CDR3 DNA: TGTGCCAGCAGCCAACACTCTCGGACAGGGAACACCGGGGAGCTGTTTTTT. The encoded protein is CASSQHSRTGNTGELFF.

This clone was seen only a few times. The gene calls are TRBV6-1 and TRBJ1-2; 8 bases line up with TRBD1. This CDR3 is built from 15 residues. Germline assignment: CDR1 MNHNS and CDR2 SASEGT. Unmatched junction bases numbered 11, after V lost 7 bases and J lost 4 bases. This CDR3 is CASNKPDRAIYGYTF. The CDR3 coding sequence is TGTGCCAGCAACAAACCGGACAGGGCTATCTATGGCTACACCTTC.

The table lists this clone with a few counts. The J gene is TRBJ1-2, the V gene TRBV11-2; tentative D call: TRBD1 (5 bases). The ends were cut back, 1 base at V and 4 bases at J, with 13 bases in the middle. This CDR3 is 15 amino acids long. CDR1 and CDR2 (germline): SGHAT, FQNNGV. The CDR3 region has the DNA TGTGCCAGCAGCTTAGTGGCAGGGCGAGGCTATGGCTACACCTTC. Translated: CASSLVAGRGYGYTF.

This clone was recorded a few times. V usage is TRBV30 and J usage is TRBJ1-5; D is uncertain. The CDR3 extends over 13 amino acids. Trimming pared 0 bases from V and 7 bases from J, leaving 10 bases between. The germline CDR1 and CDR2 sequences are GTSNPN and SVGIG (reference sequence). The CDR3 coding sequence is TGTGCCTGGAGTGTTAACGCGGGCCAGCCCCAGCATTTT. It translates to CAWSVNAGQPQHF.

Remarks on this clone: Other DNA sequences of this sample code for an identical CDR3. The chain links TRBV5-1 to TRBJ1-1; possible D gene TRBD1, 5 bases. Trimming stripped 2 bases from V and 1 base from J, with 6 bases between. The germline gives CDR1 SGHRS, CDR2 YFSETQ. The CDR3 extends over 13 amino acids. The CDR3 region is CASSFGGNTEAFF. The DNA for the CDR3 is TGCGCCAGCAGCTTCGGGGGGAACACTGAAGCTTTCTTT.

The V gene is TRBV2, the J gene TRBJ2-5; D may be TRBD1 (6 bases). There are 15 residues in the CDR3. Germline V gene lookup returns CDR1 SNHLY and CDR2 FYNNEI. With 7 bases removed from V and 5 bases from J, the gap between germline ends came to 20 bases. Here the CDR3 DNA reads TGTGCCAGCAAACGTGGGAGAGGGGGAGTGGAGACCCAGTACTTC. Translation: CASKRGRGGVETQYF.

The chain links TRBV30 to TRBJ1-1; unclear D gene. CDR1 is GTSNPN and CDR2 is SVGIG in the germline V gene (reference sequence). CDR3 size: 13 residues. Trimming took off 0 bases at V and 1 base at J, with 6 bases between the two ends. This CDR3 is CAWSVRQNTEAFF. CDR3 DNA: TGTGCCTGGAGTGTAAGACAGAACACTGAAGCTTTCTTT.

This clone appeared a few times. The chain employs TRBV2 and TRBJ2-2, with D possibly being TRBD2 (6 bases). This CDR3 contains 12 residues. Germline assignment: CDR1 SNHLY and CDR2 FYNNEI. The germline V and J ends were trimmed by 6 bases and 6 bases, with 8 bases remaining between them. DNA for the CDR3: TGTGCCAGCAGAGAGCGGGCCGGGGAGCTGTTTTTT. Translation gives CASRERAGELFF.

This clone rates as medium-sized. The sample holds other DNA sequences that translate to the same CDR3. The chain is built from TRBV28 and TRBJ1-4; possibly TRBD1 for D (5 bases). CDR1 MDHEN and CDR2 SYDVKM come from the germline V gene. The CDR3 spans 15 residues. Trimming shortened V by 4 bases and J by 2 bases, and 11 bases separated the two germline ends. CDR3 amino acids: CASSSPTGTNEKLFF. CDR3 sequence (DNA): TGTGCCAGCAGTTCCCCAACAGGCACTAATGAAAAACTGTTTTTT.

This clone was seen more than once but under ten times. The CDR3, as DNA: TGTGCCAGCAGCTCACGGGCCTTGCGGGAGACCCAGTACTTC. This translates into CASSSRALRETQYF. This chain connects TRBV7-8 to TRBJ2-5; D is undetermined. In germline, CDR1 is SGHVS, CDR2 FQNEAQ. The CDR3 runs to 14 residues. Deletions cut 4 bases from V and 5 bases from J, with 14 bases between.

J is TRBJ2-7 and V is TRBV5-1; 7 positions match TRBD1. Germline CDR1 and CDR2: SGHRS and YFSETQ. After removal of 0 bases from V and 0 bases from J, the junction contained 3 bases not matched to a gene. The CDR3 extends over 15 amino acids. This CDR3 reads CASSLATGLSYEQYF. For the CDR3, the DNA is TGCGCCAGCAGCTTGGCGACAGGGCTCTCCTACGAGCAGTACTTC.

This clone was counted a few times. CDR3 protein: CAWSRSVISEAFF. The CDR3 bases are TGTGCCTGGAGTCGGTCGGTTATTTCTGAAGCTTTCTTT. J is TRBJ1-1 and V is TRBV30; D not certain. The ends were cut back, 2 bases at V and 6 bases at J, with 13 bases in the middle. The CDR3 runs 13 residues. Germline-derived CDR1 and CDR2 are GTSNPN and SVGIG (reference sequence).

The chain joins TRBV28 to TRBJ2-1, with D unclear. Germline loops: CDR1 MDHEN, CDR2 SYDVKM. CDR3 length: 13 residues. V lost 8 bases to trimming and J lost 0 bases, with 8 bases between them. CDR3 protein: CASLARSYNEQFF. The CDR3 DNA reads as TGTGCCAGCTTGGCCCGCTCCTACAATGAGCAGTTCTTC.

V gene TRBV4-2 combines with J gene TRBJ2-6, with no clear D. Looked up from germline, CDR1 is LGHNA and CDR2 is YNFKEQ. V was shortened by 4 bases and J by 3 bases, with 10 bases between the two germline ends. This CDR3 has 15 amino acids. The CDR3 reads CASSPKTFGANVLTF. The CDR3 DNA reads TGTGCCAGCAGCCCGAAAACCTTTGGGGCCAACGTCCTGACTTTC.

The chain employs TRBV20-1 and TRBJ1-5, with a tentative D call TRBD1 (5 bases). Germline V gene lookup returns CDR1 DFQATT and CDR2 SNEGSKA (reference sequence). The V end lost 4 bases, the J end lost 11 bases, and 12 bases lay between the germline ends. The CDR3 has 11 amino acids. CDR3 amino acids: CSAKSGGTQHF. The DNA for the CDR3 is TGCAGTGCTAAGTCCGGGGGGACCCAGCATTTT.

This clone was seen only a few times. The same CDR3 can be traced to other DNA sequences in this sample. The chain recombines TRBV7-9 with TRBJ1-1; the D is unclear. V dropped 3 bases and J dropped 3 bases, with 5 bases sitting between them. The V gene's germline CDR1 is SEHNR and CDR2 FQNEAQ (reference sequence). The CDR3 loop spans 12 amino acids. The CDR3 nucleotides read TGTGCCAGCAGCTTTGCAGACACTGAAGCTTTCTTT. This translates into CASSFADTEAFF.